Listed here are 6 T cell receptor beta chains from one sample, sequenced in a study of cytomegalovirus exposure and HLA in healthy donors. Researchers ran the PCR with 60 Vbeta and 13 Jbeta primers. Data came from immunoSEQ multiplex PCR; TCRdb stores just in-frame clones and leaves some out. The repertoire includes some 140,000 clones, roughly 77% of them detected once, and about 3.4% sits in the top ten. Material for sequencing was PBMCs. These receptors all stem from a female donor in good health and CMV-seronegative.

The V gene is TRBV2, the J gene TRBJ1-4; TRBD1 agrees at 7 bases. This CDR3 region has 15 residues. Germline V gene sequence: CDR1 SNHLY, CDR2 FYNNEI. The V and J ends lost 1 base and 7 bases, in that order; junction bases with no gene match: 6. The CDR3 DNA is TGTGCCAGCAGTGAAGGGCGACAGGGATTTGAAAAACTGTTTTTT. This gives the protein CASSEGRQGFEKLFF.

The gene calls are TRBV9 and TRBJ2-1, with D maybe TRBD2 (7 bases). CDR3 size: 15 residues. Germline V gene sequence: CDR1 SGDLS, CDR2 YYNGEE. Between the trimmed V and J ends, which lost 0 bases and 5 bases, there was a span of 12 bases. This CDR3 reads CASSVGGGGDNEQFF. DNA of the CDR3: TGTGCCAGCAGCGTAGGTGGCGGGGGCGACAATGAGCAGTTCTTC.

Here the CDR3 reads CASSLGAGREQYF. DNA of the CDR3: TGTGCCAGCAGCCTAGGAGCGGGAAGAGAGCAGTACTTC. This rearrangement joins TRBV11-3 to TRBJ2-7; the match to TRBD2 covers 7 bases. After removal of 5 bases from V and 7 bases from J, the junction contained 8 bases not matched to a gene. This CDR3 has 13 amino acids. Germline CDR1 SGHNT, CDR2 YENEEA.

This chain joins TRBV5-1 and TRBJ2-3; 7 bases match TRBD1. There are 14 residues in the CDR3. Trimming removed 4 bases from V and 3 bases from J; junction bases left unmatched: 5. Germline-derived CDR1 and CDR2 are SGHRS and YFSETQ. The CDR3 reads CASSRGQTTDTQYF. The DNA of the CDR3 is TGCGCCAGCAGCAGGGGACAGACAACAGATACGCAGTATTTT.

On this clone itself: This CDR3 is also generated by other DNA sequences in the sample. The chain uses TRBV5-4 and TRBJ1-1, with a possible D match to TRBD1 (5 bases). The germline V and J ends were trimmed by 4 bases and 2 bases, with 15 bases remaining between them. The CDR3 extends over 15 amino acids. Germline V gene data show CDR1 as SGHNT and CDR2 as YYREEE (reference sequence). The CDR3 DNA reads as TGTGCCAGCAGCCGGGGGACCGCGGCCAACACTGAAGCTTTCTTT. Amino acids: CASSRGTAANTEAFF. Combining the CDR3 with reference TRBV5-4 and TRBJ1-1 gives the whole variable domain ETGVTQSPTHLIKTRGQQVTLRCSSQSGHNTVSWYQQALGQGPQFIFQYYREEENGRGNFPPRFSGLQFPNYSSELNVNALELDDSALYLCASSRGTAANTEAFFGQGTRLTVV.

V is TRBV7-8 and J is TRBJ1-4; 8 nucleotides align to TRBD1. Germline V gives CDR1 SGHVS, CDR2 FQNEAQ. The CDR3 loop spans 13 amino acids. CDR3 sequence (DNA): TGTGCTTCCCAGGACAGGGTTAATGAAAAACTGTTTTTT. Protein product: CASQDRVNEKLFF.